This TCR beta chain was profiled in a study of blood T cell repertoires in COVID-19. Germline V lookup: CDR1 LGHNA, CDR2 YSLEER. The CDR3 is 16 residues long. V dropped 0 bases and J dropped 3 bases, with 14 bases sitting between them. Measured with immunoSEQ multiplex PCR; TCRdb has only the in-frame clones, and not every one. The table lists fewer than 250,000 clones, just over 85% of them singletons. This clonotype was sampled from a woman aged 40 to 55 with acute COVID-19. Sequenced sample: PBMCs or T cells enriched from blood (not recorded which). The chain couples TRBV4-3 to TRBJ1-2, with D possibly matching TRBD1 (5 bases). The CDR3 nucleotides are TGCGCCAGCAGCCAAGAAAGGGGCAGGGTGCACTATGGCTACACCTTC. Amino acids: CASSQERGRVHYGYTF.